The TCR beta chain under discussion was sequenced for a study of T-cell memory formation after mild COVID-19. Study outcomes and limitations: Of the contracting clones, CD4+ ones lay mainly in CM and EM, and CD8+ ones in EMRA.

As for this clonotype: The antigen remains undetermined.

This CDR3 is 15 amino acids long. V lost 0 bases, J lost 8 bases, and 13 bases lay in between. Germline V CDR1 and CDR2: SGHVS, FNYEAQ. TCRdb used MiXCR to reprocess the 5' RACE reads, holding one entry per CDR3 protein. The data show 300,000 to 400,000 distinct CDR3 sequences, roughly 21% seen once. The chain has TRBV7-6 and TRBJ1-4; D unresolved. The specimen sequenced was PBMCs or a T cell subset sorted from them (not recorded which). The receptor's source is an adult woman who had mild COVID-19 (a few samples of this study predate the infection). Cell type and time point are not known. The CDR3 sequence: CASSLADPGLEKLFF. CDR3 DNA: TGTGCCAGCAGCTTAGCGGACCCAGGTTTGGAAAAACTGTTTTTT.